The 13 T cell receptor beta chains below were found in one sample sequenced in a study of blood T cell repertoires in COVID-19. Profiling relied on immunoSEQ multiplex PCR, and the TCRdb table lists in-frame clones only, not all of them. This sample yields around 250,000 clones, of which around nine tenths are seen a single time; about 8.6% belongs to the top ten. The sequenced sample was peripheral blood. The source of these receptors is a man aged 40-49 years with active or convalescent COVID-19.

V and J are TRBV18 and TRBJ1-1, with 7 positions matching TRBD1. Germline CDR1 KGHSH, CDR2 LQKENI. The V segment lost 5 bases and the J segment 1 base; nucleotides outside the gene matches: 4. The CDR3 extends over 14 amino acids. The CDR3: CASSADRRNTEAFF. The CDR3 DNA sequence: TGTGCCAGCTCAGCGGACAGGCGGAACACTGAAGCTTTCTTT.

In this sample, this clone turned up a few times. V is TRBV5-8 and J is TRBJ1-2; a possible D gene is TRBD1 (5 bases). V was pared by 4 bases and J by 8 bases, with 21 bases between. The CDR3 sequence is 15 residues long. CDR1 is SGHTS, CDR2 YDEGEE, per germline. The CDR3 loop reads CASSVGTGAAGGYTF. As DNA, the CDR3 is TGTGCCAGCAGCGTAGGGACCGGAGCCGCGGGAGGCTACACCTTC.

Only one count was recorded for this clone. The CDR3 coding sequence is TGTGCCTGGAGTTCGCCGCTCGGGGGATACACAGATACGCAGTATTTT. Protein sequence: CAWSSPLGGYTDTQYF. This chain uses TRBV30 with TRBJ2-3, with D perhaps TRBD2 (6 bases). CDR1 and CDR2 (germline): GTSNPN, SVGIG (reference sequence). This CDR3 contains 16 residues. V lost 2 bases, J lost 2 bases, and 17 bases lay in between. The whole variable domain, remainder taken from reference TRBV30 and TRBJ2-3, is SQTIHQWPATLVQPVGSPLSLECTVEGTSNPNLYWYRQAAGRGLQLLFYSVGIGQISSEVPQNLSASRPQDRQFILSSKKLLLSDSGFYLCAWSSPLGGYTDTQYFGPGTRLTVL.

The CDR3 sequence: CASSNRGDGYTF. In DNA, the CDR3 is TGTGCCAGCAGCAACAGGGGAGATGGCTACACCTTC. The chain employs TRBV5-4 and TRBJ1-2; TRBD1 matches at 7 bases. The germline V gene has CDR1 SGHNT and CDR2 YYREEE (reference sequence). The CDR3 is 12 amino acids. The junction had 3 bases not matched to a gene; V was cut back by 4 bases and J by 6 bases.

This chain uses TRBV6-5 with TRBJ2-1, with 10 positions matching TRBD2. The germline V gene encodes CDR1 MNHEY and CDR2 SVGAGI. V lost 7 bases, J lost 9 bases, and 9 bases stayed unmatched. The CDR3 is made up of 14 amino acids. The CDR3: CASMRTSGNPEQFF. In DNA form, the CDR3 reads TGTGCCAGCATGAGAACTAGCGGGAACCCTGAGCAGTTCTTC.

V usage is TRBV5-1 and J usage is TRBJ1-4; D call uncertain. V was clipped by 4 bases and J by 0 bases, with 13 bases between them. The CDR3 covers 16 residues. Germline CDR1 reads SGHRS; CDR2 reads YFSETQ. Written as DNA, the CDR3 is TGCGCCAGCAGCATAGACTGGAGTACAACTAATGAAAAACTGTTTTTT. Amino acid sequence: CASSIDWSTTNEKLFF.

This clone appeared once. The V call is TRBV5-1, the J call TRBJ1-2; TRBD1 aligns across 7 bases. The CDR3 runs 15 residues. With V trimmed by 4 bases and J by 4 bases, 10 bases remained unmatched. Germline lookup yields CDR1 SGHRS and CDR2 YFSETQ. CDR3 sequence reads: CASSPGMTGIYGYTF. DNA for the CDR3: TGCGCCAGCAGCCCAGGGATGACAGGGATCTATGGCTACACCTTC.

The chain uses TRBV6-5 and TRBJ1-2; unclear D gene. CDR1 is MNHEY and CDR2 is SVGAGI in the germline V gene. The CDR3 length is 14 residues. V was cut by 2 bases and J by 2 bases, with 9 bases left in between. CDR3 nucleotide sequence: TGTGCCAGCAGTTACGGAGCTCCCAACTATGGCTACACCTTC. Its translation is CASSYGAPNYGYTF.

Here the CDR3 reads CASSLQGSSYEQYF. CDR3 bases: TGCGCCAGCAGCTTGCAGGGGAGCTCCTACGAGCAGTACTTC. The V call is TRBV5-1, the J call TRBJ2-7; D perhaps matches TRBD1 (6 bases). Germline V CDR1 and CDR2: SGHRS, YFSETQ. V was shortened by 1 base and J by 0 bases, with 8 bases between the two germline ends. The CDR3 runs 14 residues.

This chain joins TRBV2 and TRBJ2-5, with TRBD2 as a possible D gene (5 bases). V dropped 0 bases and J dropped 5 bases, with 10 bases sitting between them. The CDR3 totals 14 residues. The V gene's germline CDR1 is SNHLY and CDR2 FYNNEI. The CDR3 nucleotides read TGTGCCAGCAGTGAAGCGCCGGGGAGCGAGACCCAGTACTTC. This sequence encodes CASSEAPGSETQYF.

CDR3 sequence (DNA): TGTGCCAGCAGCCTAATTCTCCTCGACTACAATGAGCAGTTCTTC. Protein product: CASSLILLDYNEQFF. The chain uses TRBV11-3 and TRBJ2-1; D not certain. There are 15 residues in the CDR3. CDR1 is SGHNT, CDR2 YENEEA, per germline. The V end was cut by 5 bases, the J end by 3 bases, with 14 bases between.

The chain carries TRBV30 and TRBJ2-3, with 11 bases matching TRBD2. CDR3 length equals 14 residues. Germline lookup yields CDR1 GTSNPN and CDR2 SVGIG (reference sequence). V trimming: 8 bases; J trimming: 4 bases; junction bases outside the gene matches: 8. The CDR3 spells CAGRLAGRADTQYF. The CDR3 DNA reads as TGTGCCGGCCGACTAGCGGGAAGGGCAGATACGCAGTATTTT.

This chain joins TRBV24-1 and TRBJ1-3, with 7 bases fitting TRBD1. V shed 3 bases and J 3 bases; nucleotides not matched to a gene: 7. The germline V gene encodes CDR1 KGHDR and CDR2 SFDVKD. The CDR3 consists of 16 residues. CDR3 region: CATSDGVGGNGNTIYF. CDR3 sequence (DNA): TGTGCCACCAGTGATGGGGTAGGGGGCAATGGAAACACCATATATTTT.